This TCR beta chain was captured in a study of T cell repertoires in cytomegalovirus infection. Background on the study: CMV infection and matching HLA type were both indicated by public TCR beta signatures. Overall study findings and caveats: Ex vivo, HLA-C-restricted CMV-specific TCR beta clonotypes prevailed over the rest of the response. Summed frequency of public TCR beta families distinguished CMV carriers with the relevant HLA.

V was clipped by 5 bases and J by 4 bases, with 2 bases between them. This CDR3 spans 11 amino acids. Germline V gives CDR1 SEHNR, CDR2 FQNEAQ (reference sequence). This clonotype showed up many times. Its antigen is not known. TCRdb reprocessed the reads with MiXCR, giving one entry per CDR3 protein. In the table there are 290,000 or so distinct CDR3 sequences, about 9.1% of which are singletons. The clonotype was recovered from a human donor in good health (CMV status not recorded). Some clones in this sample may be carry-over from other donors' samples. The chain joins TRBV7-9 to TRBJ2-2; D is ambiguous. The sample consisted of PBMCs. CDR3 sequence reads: CASSPTGELFF. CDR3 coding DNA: TGTGCCAGCAGCCCCACCGGGGAGCTGTTTTTT.